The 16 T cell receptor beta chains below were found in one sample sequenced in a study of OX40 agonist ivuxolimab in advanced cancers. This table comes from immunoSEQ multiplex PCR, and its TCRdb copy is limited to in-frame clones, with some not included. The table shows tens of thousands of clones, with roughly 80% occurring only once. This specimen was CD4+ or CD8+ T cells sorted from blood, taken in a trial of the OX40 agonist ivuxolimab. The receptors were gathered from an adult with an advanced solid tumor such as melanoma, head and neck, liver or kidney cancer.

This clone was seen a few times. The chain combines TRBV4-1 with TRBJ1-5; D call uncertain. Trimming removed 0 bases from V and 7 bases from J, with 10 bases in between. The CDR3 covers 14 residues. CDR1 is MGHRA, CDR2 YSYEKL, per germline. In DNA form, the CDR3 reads TGCGCCAGCAGCCAAGAGAGGGCTAGGCAGCCCCAGCATTTT. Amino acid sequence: CASSQERARQPQHF.

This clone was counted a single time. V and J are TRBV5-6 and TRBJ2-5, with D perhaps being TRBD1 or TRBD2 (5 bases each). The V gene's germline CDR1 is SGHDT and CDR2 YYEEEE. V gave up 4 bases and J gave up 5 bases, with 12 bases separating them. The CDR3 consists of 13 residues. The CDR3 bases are TGTGCCAGCAGCCCGGGGACGACGGAGACCCAGTACTTC. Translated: CASSPGTTETQYF.

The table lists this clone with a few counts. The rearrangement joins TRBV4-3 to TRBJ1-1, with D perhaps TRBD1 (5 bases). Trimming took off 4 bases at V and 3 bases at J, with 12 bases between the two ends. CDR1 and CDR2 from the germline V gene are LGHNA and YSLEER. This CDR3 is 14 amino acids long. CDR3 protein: CASSRMVGDTEAFF. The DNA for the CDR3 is TGCGCCAGCAGCCGGATGGTGGGGGACACTGAAGCTTTCTTT.

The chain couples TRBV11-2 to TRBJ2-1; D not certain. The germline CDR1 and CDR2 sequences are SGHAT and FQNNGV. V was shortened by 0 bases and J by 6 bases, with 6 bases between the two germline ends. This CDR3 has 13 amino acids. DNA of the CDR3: TGTGCCAGCAGCTTAGATGTGGGCAATGAGCAGTTCTTC. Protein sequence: CASSLDVGNEQFF. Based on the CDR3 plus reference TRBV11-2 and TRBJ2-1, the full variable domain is EAGVAQSPRYKIIEKRQSVAFWCNPISGHATLYWYQQILGQGPKLLIQFQNNGVVDDSQLPKDRFSAERLKGVDSTLKIQPAKLEDSAVYLCASSLDVGNEQFFGPGTRLTVL.

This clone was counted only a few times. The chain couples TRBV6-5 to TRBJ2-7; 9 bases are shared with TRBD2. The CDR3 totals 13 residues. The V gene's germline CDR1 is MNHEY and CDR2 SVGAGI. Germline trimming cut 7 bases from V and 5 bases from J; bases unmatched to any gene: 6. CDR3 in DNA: TGTGCCAGCACCTCGGGCGGGAGGGACGAGCAGTACTTC. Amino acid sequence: CASTSGGRDEQYF.

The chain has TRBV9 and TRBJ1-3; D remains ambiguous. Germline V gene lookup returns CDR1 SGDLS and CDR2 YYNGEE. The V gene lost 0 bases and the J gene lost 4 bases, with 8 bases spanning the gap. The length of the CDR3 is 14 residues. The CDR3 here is CASSVEVGGNTIYF. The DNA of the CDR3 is TGTGCCAGCAGCGTAGAAGTGGGGGGAAACACCATATATTTT.

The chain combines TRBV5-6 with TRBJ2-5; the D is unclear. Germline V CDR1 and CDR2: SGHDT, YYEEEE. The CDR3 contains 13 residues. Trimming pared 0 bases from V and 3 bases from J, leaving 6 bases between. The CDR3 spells CASSLAAEETQYF. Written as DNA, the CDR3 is TGTGCCAGCAGCTTGGCGGCAGAAGAGACCCAGTACTTC.

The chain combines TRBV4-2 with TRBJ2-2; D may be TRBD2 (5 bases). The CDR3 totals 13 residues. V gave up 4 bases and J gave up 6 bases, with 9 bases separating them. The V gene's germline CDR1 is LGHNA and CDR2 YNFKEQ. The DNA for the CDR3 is TGTGCCAGCAGCCGAACGGGATCCGGGGAGCTGTTTTTT. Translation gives CASSRTGSGELFF.

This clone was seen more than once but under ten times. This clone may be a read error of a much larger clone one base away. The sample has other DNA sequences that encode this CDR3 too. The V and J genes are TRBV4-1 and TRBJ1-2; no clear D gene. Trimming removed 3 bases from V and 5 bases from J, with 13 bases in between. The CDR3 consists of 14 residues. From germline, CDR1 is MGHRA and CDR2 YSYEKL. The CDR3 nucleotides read TGCGCCAGCAGCCAGATAGACGAGGGTTATGGCTACACCTTC. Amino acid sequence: CASSQIDEGYGYTF.

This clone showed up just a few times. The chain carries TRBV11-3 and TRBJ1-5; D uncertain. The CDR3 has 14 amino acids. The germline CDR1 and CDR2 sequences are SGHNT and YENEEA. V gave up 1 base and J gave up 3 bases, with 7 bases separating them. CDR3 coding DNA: TGTGCCAGCAGCTTAGGAGGAGCCAATCAGCCCCAGCATTTT. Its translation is CASSLGGANQPQHF.

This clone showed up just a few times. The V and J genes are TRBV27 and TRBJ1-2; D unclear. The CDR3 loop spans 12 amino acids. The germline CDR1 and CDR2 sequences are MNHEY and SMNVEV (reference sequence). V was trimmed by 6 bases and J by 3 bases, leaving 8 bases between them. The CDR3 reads CASRGEDYGYTF. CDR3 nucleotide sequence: TGTGCCAGCAGGGGCGAGGACTATGGCTACACCTTC.

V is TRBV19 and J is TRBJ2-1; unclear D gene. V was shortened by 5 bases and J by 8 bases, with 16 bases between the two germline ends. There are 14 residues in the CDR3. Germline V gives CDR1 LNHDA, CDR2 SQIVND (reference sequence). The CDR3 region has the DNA TGTGCCAGTAGTCCCCCCCTCGTTATCCATGAGCAGTTCTTC. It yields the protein CASSPPLVIHEQFF.

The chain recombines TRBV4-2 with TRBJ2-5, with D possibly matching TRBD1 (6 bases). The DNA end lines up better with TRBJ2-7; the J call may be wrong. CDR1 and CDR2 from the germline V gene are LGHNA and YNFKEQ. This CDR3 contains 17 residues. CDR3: CASSQDGDTPWTYEQYF. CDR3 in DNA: TGTGCCAGCAGCCAAGATGGGGACACCCCGTGGACCTACGAGCAGTACTTC.

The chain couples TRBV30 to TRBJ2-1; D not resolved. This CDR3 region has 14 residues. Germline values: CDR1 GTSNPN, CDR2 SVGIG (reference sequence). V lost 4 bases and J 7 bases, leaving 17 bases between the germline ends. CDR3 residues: CAWNVQKVGNEQFF. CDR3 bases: TGTGCCTGGAATGTACAGAAGGTCGGGAATGAGCAGTTCTTC. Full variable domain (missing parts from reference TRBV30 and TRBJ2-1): SQTIHQWPATLVQPVGSPLSLECTVEGTSNPNLYWYRQAAGRGLQLLFYSVGIGQISSEVPQNLSASRPQDRQFILSSKKLLLSDSGFYLCAWNVQKVGNEQFFGPGTRLTVL.

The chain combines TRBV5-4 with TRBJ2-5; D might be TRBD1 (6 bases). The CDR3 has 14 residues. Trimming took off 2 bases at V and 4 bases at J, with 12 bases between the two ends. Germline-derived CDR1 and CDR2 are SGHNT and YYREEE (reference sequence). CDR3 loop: CASSFTQGSETQYF. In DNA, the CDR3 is TGTGCCAGCAGCTTCACTCAGGGGTCAGAGACCCAGTACTTC. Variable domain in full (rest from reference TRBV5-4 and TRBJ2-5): ETGVTQSPTHLIKTRGQQVTLRCSSQSGHNTVSWYQQALGQGPQFIFQYYREEENGRGNFPPRFSGLQFPNYSSELNVNALELDDSALYLCASSFTQGSETQYFGPGTRLLVL.

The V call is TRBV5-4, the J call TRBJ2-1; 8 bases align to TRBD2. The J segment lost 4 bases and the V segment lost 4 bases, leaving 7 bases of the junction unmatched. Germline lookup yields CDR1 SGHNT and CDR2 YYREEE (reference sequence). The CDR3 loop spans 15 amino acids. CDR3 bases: TGTGCCAGCAGCCCCGGGGGGGCGCGTTACAATGAGCAGTTCTTC. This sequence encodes CASSPGGARYNEQFF.